The entry that follows covers one T cell receptor (beta chain) sequence. Its antigen is unknown. Measured with immunoSEQ multiplex PCR; TCRdb has only the in-frame clones, and not every one. The sample shows about 120,000 clones, roughly 89% of them seen only once. These data belong to a study of T cell responses to AZD1222 COVID-19 vaccine. Whole-study results and caveats: Repertoires were sampled only after the peak T cell response. Reports say nearly half of spike-specific TCRs go after unmutated variant regions.

Germline CDR1 is MDHEN and CDR2 is SYDVKM. This CDR3 has 15 residues. With 4 bases removed from V and 6 bases from J, the gap between germline ends came to 18 bases. The source of this sequence is an adult in good health. Specimen: peripheral blood, collected on day 0 of AZD1222 vaccination. The chain employs TRBV28 and TRBJ1-2; D is possibly TRBD1 (5 bases). The CDR3 reads CASSSTGGGLDGYTF. DNA for the CDR3: TGTGCCAGCAGTTCTACCGGGGGGGGACTGGATGGCTACACCTTC.